This T cell receptor (beta chain) was captured in a study of shared clonotypes between healthy human individuals. Broader study findings: Tissues were not sampled, only blood, and their repertoires likely differ. In contrast to clonotypes shared by all four donors, non-shared clonotypes had lower generation probabilities. Memory subsets generally showed lower estimated richness than naive subsets.

Profiling relied on immunoSEQ multiplex PCR, and the TCRdb table lists in-frame clones only, not all of them. Among around 690,000 clones listed, around 91% were seen once. Of note for this clone: The antigen remains undetermined.

The germline CDR1 and CDR2 sequences are ENHRY and SYGVKD. V gave up 11 bases and J gave up 4 bases, with 4 bases separating them. This CDR3 is built from 9 residues. Sequencing used memory CD8+ T cells from PBMCs. Regarding subset: CD45RO+ cells pooled with CCR7-negative TemRA cells. The clonotype was recovered from a man younger than 35 in good health. Some clones in this sample may be carry-over from other donors' samples. The chain recombines TRBV10-3 with TRBJ2-3, with D uncertain. The CDR3 nucleotides read TGTGCCGGCCCAGATACGCAGTATTTT. Translated, it gives CAGPDTQYF.